Listed below are T cell receptor beta chains from one sample, sequenced in a study of T-cell memory formation after mild COVID-19. TCRdb redid the calling of the 5' RACE reads with MiXCR, one entry per CDR3 protein. The top ten clones hold under 25% of a sample with hundreds of thousands of distinct CDR3 sequences, roughly 20% of them seen once. The sample consisted of PBMCs or a T cell subset sorted from them (not recorded which). The receptors originated from a man aged 18 to 29 who had mild COVID-19 (a few samples of this study predate the infection). Cell type and time point are not known. The CDR3 runs from the conserved cysteine through the conserved F or W. Fields, in order: J gene, V gene, D gene, clone size, CDR3 DNA, CDR3 protein. D genes are given only for firm matches. Expanded clones are given a class, and other clones once, few, many or no size at all.

>TRBJ2-2|TRBV7-9|TRBD2|.
TGTGCCAGCAGCTCCGGTCTAGGCGGGGGATACGACACCGGGGAGCTGTTTTTT
CASSSGLGGGYDTGELFF
>TRBJ1-5|TRBV15|.|many
TGTGCCACCAGCAGAGATTTCCCAGGGTACAGCAATCAGCCCCAGCATTTT
CATSRDFPGYSNQPQHF
>TRBJ1-5|TRBV28|.|.
TGTGCCAGCAGTCCCCCGGGGGGGCGCGATCAGCCCCAGCATTTT
CASSPPGGRDQPQHF
>TRBJ2-2|TRBV24-1|.|.
TGTGCCACCTCAGGGTTAGCGAACACCGGGGAGCTGTTTTTT
CATSGLANTGELFF
>TRBJ2-1|TRBV7-9|.|.
TGTGCCAGCAGCTTCACGTATAGGGGTGAGCAGTTCTTC
CASSFTYRGEQFF
>TRBJ1-6|TRBV7-3|.|.
TGTGCCAGCAGCCTCAGGGAGGATTCACCCCTCCACTTT
CASSLREDSPLHF
>TRBJ2-2|TRBV5-1|.|.
TGCGCCAGCAGCTTGGGAGTAACCGGGGAGATGTTTTTT
CASSLGVTGEMFF
>TRBJ2-3|TRBV20-1|TRBD2|.
TGCAGTGCTAGCGGGGGGGCCGGAGACACAGATACGCAGTATTTT
CSASGGAGDTDTQYF
>TRBJ1-1|TRBV7-2|.|few
TGTGCCAGCAGCGGGGGCGGGCAGACCGGGATTATTGAAGCTTTCTTT
CASSGGGQTGIIEAFF
>TRBJ2-1|TRBV6-2/TRBV6-3|.|few
TGTGCCAGCAGTTACCGTGCGTACAATGAGCAGTTCTTC
CASSYRAYNEQFF
>TRBJ1-2|TRBV3-1|TRBD1|few
TGTGCCAGCAGCCAAGATCTAAGAACAGGGGGCCGGGACTATGGCTACACCTTC
CASSQDLRTGGRDYGYTF
>TRBJ1-1|TRBV7-8|.|.
TGTGCCAGCAGCTTACAGGAGATGCGATATGAAGCTTTCTTT
CASSLQEMRYEAFF
>TRBJ2-5|TRBV7-8|.|.
TGTGCCAGCAGCCTACCGGGACTGAAAATTACAGGCGAGACCCAGTACTTC
CASSLPGLKITGETQYF
>TRBJ2-1|TRBV12-3/TRBV12-4|.|.
TGTGCCACCCCAAGAGGGGGGGTCGATGAGCAGTTCTTC
CATPRGGVDEQFF
>TRBJ2-1|TRBV13|.|.
TGTGCCAGCAGCTTAGGCGGCAAGGGAGCTTACAATGAGCAGTTCTTC
CASSLGGKGAYNEQFF
>TRBJ1-2|TRBV7-6|.|.
TGTGCCAGCAGCCCTCCGGGGGCTGAGGGTGGCTACACCTTC
CASSPPGAEGGYTF
>TRBJ1-3|TRBV24-1|.|many
TGTGCCACCAGTGATTTGCGCTCTGGAAACACCATATATTTT
CATSDLRSGNTIYF
>TRBJ2-6|TRBV7-2|TRBD2|few
TGTGCCAGCAGCCGGGCCGCCGGGGGGACTGGGGCCAACGTCCTGACTTTC
CASSRAAGGTGANVLTF
>TRBJ2-1|TRBV6-6|TRBD1|few
TGTGCCAGCAGTTACACAACAAGGGGGCAAGGGAATGAGCAGTTCTTC
CASSYTTRGQGNEQFF
>TRBJ1-2|TRBV11-2|.|.
TGTGCCAGCAGCACCTCGACATGGTATTATGGCTACACCTTC
CASSTSTWYYGYTF
>TRBJ2-7|TRBV18|.|few
TGTGCCAGCTCTCCTAGCGGGCGGACAGGGGAGGTCGAGCAGTACTTC
CASSPSGRTGEVEQYF
>TRBJ2-2|TRBV25-1|TRBD2|.
TGTGCCAGCAGTTCCTCCGGGACTAGCGGGGGGGTAGGCGGGGAGCTGTTTTTT
CASSSSGTSGGVGGELFF
>TRBJ1-5|TRBV6-5|.|.
TGTGCCAGCAGTTACTCGAGAGGGGCCAATCAGCCCCAGCATTTT
CASSYSRGANQPQHF
>TRBJ2-7|TRBV12-3/TRBV12-4|.|.
TGTGCCAGCAGTCCCCGACGGGCTAACTCCTACGAGCAGTACTTC
CASSPRRANSYEQYF
>TRBJ1-3|TRBV6-6|.|few
TGTGCCAGCAGCAGAGGGTACTCTGGAAACACCATATATTTT
CASSRGYSGNTIYF
>TRBJ1-4|TRBV12-3/TRBV12-4|.|many
TGTGCCAGCAGCCGAAATGAAAAACTGTTTTTT
CASSRNEKLFF
>TRBJ2-3|TRBV28|.|once
TGTGCCAGCAGTTCCGGCACTTGGGGAGATACGCAGTATTTT
CASSSGTWGDTQYF
>TRBJ1-3|TRBV12-3/TRBV12-4|.|.
TGTGCCAGCAGTTTAGACAGTTCAAACACCATATATTTT
CASSLDSSNTIYF
>TRBJ2-2|TRBV6-2/TRBV6-3|TRBD2|many
TGTGCCAGCAGTTCCTTGACTAGCGGGGGGGAAAACACCGGGGAGCTGTTTTTT
CASSSLTSGGENTGELFF
>TRBJ2-1|TRBV12-3/TRBV12-4|TRBD2|.
TGTGCCAGCGCACGGGGGGTGGTCAATGAGCAGTTCTTC
CASARGVVNEQFF
>TRBJ2-3|TRBV29-1|TRBD2|many
TGCAGCGCCCGGACTAGCGGCACTTATACGCAGTATTTT
CSARTSGTYTQYF
>TRBJ1-4|TRBV7-2|.|.
TGTGCCAGCAGCTCGCCCCCCTGGAGAAGTAATGAAAAACTGTTTTTT
CASSSPPWRSNEKLFF
>TRBJ1-2|TRBV12-3/TRBV12-4|.|.
TGTGCCAGCAGTCCGGGGGTCTATGGCTACACCTTC
CASSPGVYGYTF
>TRBJ1-1|TRBV19|.|few
TGTGCCAGTAGTATAGATGAGGGAAGGGGAGCTTTCTTT
CASSIDEGRGAFF
>TRBJ1-4|TRBV4-2|TRBD1|.
TGTGCCAGCAGCTACGGACAGGGGGCAAAGTGGGAAAAACTGTTTTTT
CASSYGQGAKWEKLFF
>TRBJ1-2|TRBV20-1|.|.
TGCAGTGCTAGACACCCCACGGAACCCTATGGCTACACCTTC
CSARHPTEPYGYTF
>TRBJ2-1|TRBV4-2|TRBD2|few
TGTGCCAGCAGCCGAGGACTAGCGGGGGCCGACTACAATGAGCAGTTCTTC
CASSRGLAGADYNEQFF
>TRBJ1-3|TRBV6-5|.|.
TGTGCCAGCAGTTTCGGAAACACCATATATTTT
CASSFGNTIYF
>TRBJ1-6|TRBV20-1|TRBD1|.
TGCAGTGCGCCGTCGACAGGGGTTGTTTCACCCCTCCACTTT
CSAPSTGVVSPLHF
>TRBJ1-1|TRBV5-6|TRBD1|few
TGTGCCAGCAGCACCTACAGGGGAGAAGCTTTCTTT
CASSTYRGEAFF
>TRBJ1-6|TRBV27|.|few
TGTGCCAGCTCCCGTGGGGTGGTCGGTTCACCCCTCCACTTT
CASSRGVVGSPLHF
>TRBJ2-3|TRBV7-2|TRBD1|many
TGTGCCAGCAGCTTAAGGGGGCACCCAGATACGCAGTATTTT
CASSLRGHPDTQYF
>TRBJ2-5|TRBV4-3|.|.
TGCGCCAGCAGCCAAGATTGGTCGGAGACCCAGTACTTC
CASSQDWSETQYF
>TRBJ2-7|TRBV25-1|TRBD2|many
TGTGCCAGCAGGGGGGGGTCCGCCTACGAGCAGTACTTC
CASRGGSAYEQYF